What follows is one T cell receptor (beta chain) and its context. Profiled with immunoSEQ multiplex PCR; TCRdb holds only in-frame clones, not every one. The table shows about 180,000 clones, with about 90% occurring only once. Trimming left V 4 bases short and J 1 base short, with 13 bases between. Germline V gene lookup returns CDR1 MDHEN and CDR2 SYDVKM. The CDR3 extends over 16 amino acids. The data belong to a study of blood T cell repertoires in COVID-19. The overall study: Material from acute and convalescent COVID-19 was sourced from the United States, Italy and Spain.

Either two negative PCRs, clearance, or symptom resolution qualified Cohort 3 donors as recovered. The rearrangement uses TRBV28 and TRBJ1-4, with D maybe TRBD1 (5 bases). Sequences were obtained from PBMCs or T cells enriched from blood (not recorded which). The clonotype originates from a woman aged 50 to 60 who had recovered from COVID-19. The CDR3 protein is CASSSLAQGTNEKLFF. The CDR3, as DNA: TGTGCCAGCAGTTCCCTTGCCCAGGGAACTAATGAAAAACTGTTTTTT. The whole variable domain, remainder taken from reference TRBV28 and TRBJ1-4, is DVKVTQSSRYLVKRTGEKVFLECVQDMDHENMFWYRQDPGLGLRLIYFSYDVKMKEKGDIPEGYSVSREKKERFSLILESASTNQTSMYLCASSSLAQGTNEKLFFGSGTQLSVL.